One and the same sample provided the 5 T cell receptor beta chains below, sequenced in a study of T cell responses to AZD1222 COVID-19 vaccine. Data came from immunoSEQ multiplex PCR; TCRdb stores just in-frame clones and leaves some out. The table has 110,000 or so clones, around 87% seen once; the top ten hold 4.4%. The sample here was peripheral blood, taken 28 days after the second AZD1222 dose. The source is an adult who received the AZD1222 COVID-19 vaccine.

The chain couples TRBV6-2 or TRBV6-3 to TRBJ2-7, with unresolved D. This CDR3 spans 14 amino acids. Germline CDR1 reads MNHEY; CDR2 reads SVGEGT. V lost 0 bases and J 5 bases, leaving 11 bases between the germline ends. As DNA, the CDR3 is TGTGCCAGCAGTTACTCTTCATTAGGAAACGAGCAGTACTTC. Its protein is CASSYSSLGNEQYF.

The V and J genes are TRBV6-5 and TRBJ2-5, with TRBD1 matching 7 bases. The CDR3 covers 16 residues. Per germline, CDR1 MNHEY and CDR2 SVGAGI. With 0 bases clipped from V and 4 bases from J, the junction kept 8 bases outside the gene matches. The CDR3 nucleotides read TGTGCCAGCAGTTACTCACTTTGGACAGGCAGAGAGACCCAGTACTTC. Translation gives CASSYSLWTGRETQYF.

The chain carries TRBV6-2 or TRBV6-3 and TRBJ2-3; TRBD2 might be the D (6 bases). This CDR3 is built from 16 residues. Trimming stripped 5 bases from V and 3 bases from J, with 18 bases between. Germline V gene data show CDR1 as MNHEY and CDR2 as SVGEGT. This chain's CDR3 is CASSPRLDMATDTQYF. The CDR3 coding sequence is TGTGCCAGCAGTCCCCGACTAGATATGGCGACAGATACGCAGTATTTT.

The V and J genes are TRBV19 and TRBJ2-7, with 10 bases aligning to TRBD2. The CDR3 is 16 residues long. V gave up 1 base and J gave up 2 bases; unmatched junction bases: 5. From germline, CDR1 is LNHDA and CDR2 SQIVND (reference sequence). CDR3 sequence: CASSIVGTSAAYEQYF. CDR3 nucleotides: TGTGCCAGTAGTATAGTCGGGACTAGCGCAGCCTACGAGCAGTACTTC. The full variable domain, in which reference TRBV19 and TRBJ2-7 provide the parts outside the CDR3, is DGGITQSPKYLFRKEGQNVTLSCEQNLNHDAMYWYRQDPGQGLRLIYYSQIVNDFQKGDIAEGYSVSREKKESFPLTVTSAQKNPTAFYLCASSIVGTSAAYEQYFGPGTRLTVT.

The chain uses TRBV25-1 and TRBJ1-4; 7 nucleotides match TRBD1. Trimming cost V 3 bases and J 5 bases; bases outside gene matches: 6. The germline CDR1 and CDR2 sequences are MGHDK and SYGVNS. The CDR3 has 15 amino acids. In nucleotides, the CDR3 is TGTGCCAGCAGTGACGACAGGGATTTGAATGAAAAACTGTTTTTT. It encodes CASSDDRDLNEKLFF.